A single T cell receptor beta chain is shown here with its context. Its antigen is not known. This entry is derived from a study of shared clonotypes between healthy human individuals. Study context: Three men and a couple of women, aged 18 to 49, were donors. CD4 naive and memory got three plates each, CD8 naive two, CD8 memory one.

The assay was immunoSEQ multiplex PCR, and TCRdb's table has in-frame clones only and misses some. In the table there are a few hundred thousand clones, roughly 95% of which are singletons. Terminally differentiated effector memory CD45RA+ cells were left out of the naive CD8 fraction, which was CD45RO-negative and positively selected for CCR7. General study findings and limits: It was observed that 4% to 6% of naive CD4 clonotypes were shared across a handful of donors.

Sequencing was carried out using naive CD8+ T cells sorted from blood. The TCR comes from a woman between 25 and 40 years old in good health.

CDR3 sequence reads: CATREIQESQPQHF. CDR3 DNA: TGTGCCACCCGCGAGATCCAAGAGTCTCAGCCCCAGCATTTT. This chain joins TRBV15 and TRBJ1-5; D not resolved. V was trimmed by 8 bases and J by 6 bases, leaving 17 bases between them. Germline-derived CDR1 and CDR2 are LNHNV and YYDKDF (reference sequence). The CDR3 contains 14 residues.